This T cell receptor beta chain originates from a study of cytomegalovirus exposure and HLA in healthy donors. Study-wide results and caveats: In a later analysis, TCR association rates varied by HLA locus: DRB1 most, HLA-C fewest.

Points on this clone: As yet, its antigen is unknown.

A multiplex PCR was run with 60 Vbeta primers and 13 Jbeta primers. Method: immunoSEQ multiplex PCR; TCRdb's copy keeps in-frame clones and lacks some. The table records around 77,000 clones, around 78% of them present only once. The sequenced material came from PBMCs. The TCR originated in a man in his forties in good health and CMV-seronegative.

CDR3 coding DNA: TGTGCCAGCAGCTCGGGACAGGCGGGGTACGAGCAGTACTTC. This codes for CASSSGQAGYEQYF. The gene calls are TRBV5-4 and TRBJ2-7, with TRBD1 identical over 8 bases. CDR1 is SGHNT, CDR2 YYREEE, per germline (reference sequence). The CDR3 spans 14 residues. Unmatched junction bases numbered 6, after V lost 3 bases and J lost 4 bases.